These 29 T cell receptor beta chains share one sample of origin, sequenced in a study of blood T cell repertoires in COVID-19. The repertoire was sequenced with immunoSEQ multiplex PCR; TCRdb's copy has only in-frame clones and lacks some. The profile covers tens of thousands of clones, with approximately 84% appearing a single time and about a sixth taken by the ten largest. Sequencing was performed on peripheral blood. The receptors stem from a woman aged 55-69 years with acute or convalescent COVID-19.

The genes are TRBV2 and TRBJ1-1, with D maybe TRBD1 (6 bases). Trimming removed 6 bases from V and 2 bases from J, with 13 bases in between. Germline V gives CDR1 SNHLY, CDR2 FYNNEI. The CDR3 totals 14 residues. CDR3 sequence (DNA): TGTGCCAGCAGCGTCACAGGGATTAACACTGAAGCTTTCTTT. Translated: CASSVTGINTEAFF.

The rearrangement links TRBV2 to TRBJ2-5; 11 nucleotides line up with TRBD2. Germline V CDR1 and CDR2: SNHLY, FYNNEI. The trim removed 5 bases at V and 1 base at J, leaving 15 bases unmatched. The CDR3 runs to 19 residues. CDR3 nucleotide sequence: TGTGCCAGCAGTACCCAAGGTCTAGCGGGGGGCGAGCTCCAAGAGACCCAGTACTTC. It is translated as CASSTQGLAGGELQETQYF.

The rearrangement uses TRBV5-6 and TRBJ1-1; possible D gene TRBD1, 5 bases. The germline gives CDR1 SGHDT, CDR2 YYEEEE. There are 17 residues in the CDR3. Trimming shortened V by 2 bases and J by 4 bases, and 21 bases separated the two germline ends. The DNA of the CDR3 is TGTGCCAGCAGCTTTCCCGTGTCGGCCCGCGGGGGCACTGAAGCTTTCTTT. This gives the protein CASSFPVSARGGTEAFF.

The gene calls are TRBV27 and TRBJ2-3; TRBD1 matches at 9 bases. The V gene end was trimmed by 2 bases and the J gene end by 9 bases; junction bases not matched to a gene: 12. The CDR3 covers 16 residues. The germline V gene encodes CDR1 MNHEY and CDR2 SMNVEV (reference sequence). CDR3 coding DNA: TGTGCCAGCAGTTTAACCCGCGGACAGGGGAGTGGAACGCAGTATTTT. This translates into CASSLTRGQGSGTQYF.

The DNA for the CDR3 is TGCGCCAGCAGCTCGTCGCGGCAGTTCAGCTCCTACGAGCAGTACTTC. This sequence encodes CASSSSRQFSSYEQYF. The chain combines TRBV4-1 with TRBJ2-7; D is uncertain. Trimming pared 5 bases from V and 0 bases from J, leaving 17 bases between. The CDR3 extends over 16 amino acids. CDR1 and CDR2 (germline): MGHRA, YSYEKL.

V gene TRBV5-1 combines with J gene TRBJ2-5, with D possibly matching TRBD2 (5 bases). The V gene's germline CDR1 is SGHRS and CDR2 YFSETQ. The germline V and J ends were trimmed by 0 bases and 5 bases, with 8 bases remaining between them. The CDR3 spans 13 residues. This chain's CDR3 is CASSLAGGETQYF. The CDR3 DNA sequence: TGCGCCAGCAGCTTGGCCGGCGGGGAGACCCAGTACTTC.

The chain links TRBV7-2 to TRBJ1-1; 7 bases align to TRBD1. J gave up 8 bases and V 3 bases, and 6 bases lay outside the gene matches. This CDR3 is built from 13 residues. CDR1 SGHTA and CDR2 FQGNSA come from the germline V gene. CDR3 region: CASSFHSDREAFF. For the CDR3, the DNA is TGTGCCAGCAGCTTTCACTCGGACAGGGAAGCTTTCTTT.

The chain uses TRBV6-2 or TRBV6-3 and TRBJ1-1; D gene uncertain. The ends were cut back, 4 bases at V and 7 bases at J, with 16 bases in the middle. The CDR3 totals 14 residues. The germline gives CDR1 MNHEY, CDR2 SVGEGT. The CDR3 DNA reads TGTGCCAGCAGTTCCCTACCTAGAACGCTTGAAGCTTTCTTT. Translating it yields CASSSLPRTLEAFF.

This chain connects TRBV5-4 to TRBJ1-6; 8 bases map to TRBD1. Trimming cost V 4 bases and J 7 bases; bases outside gene matches: 7. There are 15 residues in the CDR3. Germline V lookup: CDR1 SGHNT, CDR2 YYREEE (reference sequence). CDR3 bases: TGTGCCAGCAGCATCGGGACAGGCAGGAATTCACCCCTCCACTTT. Translated, it gives CASSIGTGRNSPLHF.

The V gene is TRBV2, the J gene TRBJ1-1; D might be TRBD1 (6 bases). There are 14 residues in the CDR3. Trimming cost V 2 bases and J 5 bases, with 12 bases left between them. Germline CDR1 and CDR2: SNHLY and FYNNEI. The CDR3 loop is CASSEYQRGTEAFF. The DNA for the CDR3 is TGTGCCAGCAGTGAATATCAGAGGGGGACTGAAGCTTTCTTT.

With respect to this clone: An end of the junction differs from the germline gene, which may be a read error. V and J are TRBV2 and TRBJ1-2; D gene unclear. In germline, CDR1 is SNHLY, CDR2 FYNNEI. This CDR3 is built from 15 residues. The CDR3 region is CASSEGGVSNYGYTF. The CDR3 region has the DNA TGTGCCAGCAGCGAAGGCGGGGTTTCTAACTATGGCTACACCTTC. The full variable domain, completed using reference TRBV2 and TRBJ1-2, is EPEVTQTPSHQVTQMGQEVILRCVPISNHLYFYWYRQILGQKVEFLVSFYNNEISEKSEIFDDQFSVERPDGSNFTLKIRSTKLEDSAMYFCASSEGGVSNYGYTFGSGTRLTVV.

This chain links TRBV4-1 with TRBJ1-1, with D possibly matching TRBD1 (5 bases). Per germline, CDR1 MGHRA and CDR2 YSYEKL. The V end was cut by 4 bases, the J end by 1 base, with 13 bases between. The length of the CDR3 is 15 residues. The DNA for the CDR3 is TGCGCCAGCAGCCGGGAAGACAGACAGAACACTGAAGCTTTCTTT. Protein sequence: CASSREDRQNTEAFF.

The chain links TRBV12-3 or TRBV12-4 to TRBJ1-4; 9 positions agree with TRBD1. The trim removed 6 bases at V and 17 bases at J, leaving 10 bases unmatched. The CDR3 extends over 12 amino acids. DNA of the CDR3: TGTGCCAGCAGCCCCTCCGGGACAGGGCCTTTTTTT. It is translated as CASSPSGTGPFF.

This clone was seen a few times. The chain carries TRBV2 and TRBJ2-7; 8 bases are a match to TRBD1. J was trimmed by 12 bases and V by 3 bases; bases with no gene match: 7. The CDR3 spans 12 residues. Germline lookup yields CDR1 SNHLY and CDR2 FYNNEI. DNA of the CDR3: TGTGCCAGCAGTGAGACAGGGGACGGGGGGTACTTC. The encoded protein is CASSETGDGGYF.

This clone was seen once. V and J are TRBV7-8 and TRBJ2-1; 8 bases match TRBD2. CDR1 and CDR2 from the germline V gene are SGHVS and FQNEAQ. This CDR3 is 17 amino acids long. J lost 4 bases, V lost 5 bases, and 13 bases had no gene match. The chain's CDR3 is CASSLPRSAGGYNEQFF. The CDR3 bases are TGTGCCAGCAGCCTCCCCCGGTCGGCGGGGGGTTACAATGAGCAGTTCTTC.

The rearrangement uses TRBV7-9 and TRBJ1-4, with TRBD1 matching over 7 bases. V trimming: 2 bases; J trimming: 5 bases; junction bases outside the gene matches: 2. CDR3 length: 14 residues. Germline CDR1 is SEHNR and CDR2 is FQNEAQ (reference sequence). The CDR3: CASSLTGQNEKLFF. DNA of the CDR3: TGTGCCAGCAGCTTAACGGGACAGAATGAAAAACTGTTTTTT.

This chain connects TRBV30 to TRBJ2-1; tentative D call: TRBD1 (6 bases). V was shortened by 3 bases and J by 5 bases, with 14 bases between the two germline ends. This CDR3 comprises 14 residues. CDR1 is GTSNPN, CDR2 SVGIG, per germline (reference sequence). The CDR3 is CAWRSTGRNNEQFF. The DNA of the CDR3 is TGTGCCTGGAGATCGACAGGCCGGAACAATGAGCAGTTCTTC.

The chain uses TRBV5-5 and TRBJ2-7; weak D call: TRBD1 (5 bases). The V gene's germline CDR1 is SGHKS and CDR2 YYEKEE (reference sequence). The V and J ends lost 0 bases and 1 base respectively, with 26 bases between them. The CDR3 has 20 residues. The CDR3 bases are TGTGCCAGCAGCTTGGGGTTGAGACAGAGCGTACCCTTTTTTTCCTACGAGCAGTACTTC. Translating gives CASSLGLRQSVPFFSYEQYF.

This chain joins TRBV28 and TRBJ1-3; TRBD1 aligns across 12 bases. The CDR3 has 17 amino acids. V lost 5 bases to trimming and J lost 2 bases; unmatched junction nucleotides: 7. Germline V CDR1 and CDR2: MDHEN, SYDVKM. In DNA form, the CDR3 reads TGTGCCAGCAGTGGTCCCGGGACAGGGGGCACTGGAAACACCATATATTTT. Translated, it gives CASSGPGTGGTGNTIYF.

This rearrangement joins TRBV7-9 to TRBJ2-1; the D gene is possibly TRBD2 (5 bases). V shed 0 bases and J shed 4 bases, with 7 bases lying between them. CDR1 is SEHNR and CDR2 is FQNEAQ in the germline V gene (reference sequence). There are 14 residues in the CDR3. CDR3 sequence (DNA): TGTGCCAGCAGCTTAGCGGGAGAGTACAATGAGCAGTTCTTC. Its protein product is CASSLAGEYNEQFF.

The rearrangement joins TRBV14 to TRBJ1-2; TRBD1 agrees at 7 bases. V dropped 2 bases and J dropped 5; count of bases not matched to a gene: 8. The length of the CDR3 is 15 residues. The germline gives CDR1 SGHDN, CDR2 FVKESK. DNA of the CDR3: TGTGCCAGCAGCCAAACGGCAGGGACAGCGTATGGCTACACCTTC. Amino acids: CASSQTAGTAYGYTF.

The CDR3 nucleotides read TGTGCCAGCAGTTACTCTGAGCGGCGCGGCTACACCTTC. Its translation: CASSYSERRGYTF. This sequence joins TRBV6-5 and TRBJ1-2; D unclear. The CDR3 runs 13 residues. Germline loops: CDR1 MNHEY, CDR2 SVGAGI. V lost 0 bases to trimming and J lost 8 bases, with 10 bases between them.

This chain joins TRBV3-1 (or the pseudogene TRBV3-2) and TRBJ2-3; TRBD1 matches at 7 bases. J was trimmed by 2 bases and V by 4 bases; bases with no gene match: 12. CDR1 is LGHDT, CDR2 YNNKEL, per germline (reference sequence). The CDR3 loop spans 17 amino acids. The DNA of the CDR3 is TGTGCCAGCAGCCCCTCGACAGGGAATCCTAACACAGATACGCAGTATTTT. It is translated as CASSPSTGNPNTDTQYF.

In this sample, this clone is medium-sized. The chain links TRBV21-1 to TRBJ1-1; the table names TRBD1, a call not compared with the DNA. TRBV21-1 is listed as a pseudogene. This CDR3 region has 19 residues. The CDR3 loop is CASSKKGRGQGAQNTEAFF. CDR3 nucleotides: TGTGCCAGCAGCAAAAAAGGGAGAGGACAGGGGGCCCAAAACACTGAAGCTTTCTTT.

The chain recombines TRBV18 with TRBJ1-1; D not certain. Germline assignment: CDR1 KGHSH and CDR2 LQKENI. The CDR3 is made up of 14 amino acids. The ends were cut back, 2 bases at V and 5 bases at J, with 12 bases in the middle. In nucleotides, the CDR3 is TGTGCCAGCTCACCAAGGCTTACGGGGACTGAAGCTTTCTTT. It codes for CASSPRLTGTEAFF.

V is TRBV7-8 and J is TRBJ2-1; 8 nucleotides line up with TRBD1. This CDR3 contains 16 residues. The V and J ends lost 1 base and 3 bases, in that order; junction bases with no gene match: 5. From germline, CDR1 is SGHVS and CDR2 FQNEAQ. CDR3 in amino acids: CASSLDRDRGYNEQFF. The CDR3 coding sequence is TGTGCCAGCAGCTTAGATCGTGACAGGGGCTACAATGAGCAGTTCTTC.

This clone is a singleton in its sample. The chain links TRBV6-6 to TRBJ1-1; 8 bases are a match to TRBD1. The germline CDR1 and CDR2 sequences are MNHNY and SVGAGI (reference sequence). The V and J ends lost 2 bases and 7 bases, in that order; junction bases with no gene match: 3. There are 13 residues in the CDR3. CDR3 protein: CASSYRQGNEAFF. In DNA, the CDR3 is TGTGCCAGCAGTTACCGACAGGGGAATGAAGCTTTCTTT.

This chain joins TRBV30 and TRBJ2-1; D perhaps matches TRBD2 (6 bases). The V gene lost 0 bases and the J gene lost 9 bases, with 12 bases spanning the gap. This CDR3 is 13 amino acids long. Germline V lookup: CDR1 GTSNPN, CDR2 SVGIG (reference sequence). CDR3 bases: TGTGCCTGGAGTGTTTGGCTAGCGCGTGAGCAGTTCTTC. Translated: CAWSVWLAREQFF. Filled out from reference TRBV30 and TRBJ2-1, the complete variable domain reads SQTIHQWPATLVQPVGSPLSLECTVEGTSNPNLYWYRQAAGRGLQLLFYSVGIGQISSEVPQNLSASRPQDRQFILSSKKLLLSDSGFYLCAWSVWLAREQFFGPGTRLTVL.

V gene TRBV6-5 combines with J gene TRBJ1-1; D perhaps matches TRBD1 (6 bases). This CDR3 is built from 13 residues. Germline-derived CDR1 and CDR2 are MNHEY and SVGAGI. Trimming removed 5 bases from V and 4 bases from J, with 11 bases in between. The CDR3 sequence is CASSQGKVTEAFF. The CDR3 coding sequence is TGTGCCAGCAGTCAGGGGAAAGTCACTGAAGCTTTCTTT.